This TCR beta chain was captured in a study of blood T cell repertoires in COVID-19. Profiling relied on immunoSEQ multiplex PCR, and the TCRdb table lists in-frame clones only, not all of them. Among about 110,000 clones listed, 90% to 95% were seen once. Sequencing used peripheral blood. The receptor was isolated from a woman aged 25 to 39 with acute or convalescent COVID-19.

DNA of the CDR3: TGTGCCAGCAGTTACTGGGTTCGAGGCGATGAGCAGTTCTTC. It specifies CASSYWVRGDEQFF. V is TRBV6-2 or TRBV6-3 and J is TRBJ2-1; no clear D. The CDR3 length is 14 residues. Germline V gene lookup returns CDR1 MNHEY and CDR2 SVGEGT. Trimming stripped 1 base from V and 8 bases from J, with 12 bases between.